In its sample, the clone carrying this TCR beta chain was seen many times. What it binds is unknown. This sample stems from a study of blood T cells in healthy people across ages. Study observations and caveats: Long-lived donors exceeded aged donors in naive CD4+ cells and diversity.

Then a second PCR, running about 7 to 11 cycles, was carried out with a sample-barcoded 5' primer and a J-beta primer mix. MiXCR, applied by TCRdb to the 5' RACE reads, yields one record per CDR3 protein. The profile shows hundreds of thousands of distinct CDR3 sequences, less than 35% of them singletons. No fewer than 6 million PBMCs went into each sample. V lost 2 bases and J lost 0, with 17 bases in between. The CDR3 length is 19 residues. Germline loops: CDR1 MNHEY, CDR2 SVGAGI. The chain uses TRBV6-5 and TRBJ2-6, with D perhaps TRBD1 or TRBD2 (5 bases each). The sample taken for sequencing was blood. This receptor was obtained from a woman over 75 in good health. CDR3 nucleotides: TGTGCCAGCAGTTACGGTCGGCTGGGACGGCGCTCTGGGGCCAACGTCCTGACTTTC. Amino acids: CASSYGRLGRRSGANVLTF.